The next 18 T cell receptor beta chains were all read from a single sample in a study of blood T cell repertoires in COVID-19. The method was immunoSEQ multiplex PCR; TCRdb's version includes in-frame clones alone and lacks a portion of them. The table records about 74,000 clones, around 82% of them present only once. Sequenced input: peripheral blood. These receptors were obtained from a man aged 50 or older with active COVID-19.

This chain uses TRBV5-1 with TRBJ2-7; D perhaps matches TRBD2 (5 bases). This CDR3 spans 15 amino acids. The germline CDR1 and CDR2 sequences are SGHRS and YFSETQ. V dropped 2 bases and J dropped 6 bases, with 18 bases sitting between them. CDR3 sequence: CASSLAAGRIAEQYF. Here the CDR3 DNA reads TGCGCCAGCAGCTTAGCGGCGGGTCGTATAGCCGAGCAGTACTTC.

The CDR3 DNA follows: TGTGCCAGCAGGGTCAGGTCGAGCTCTGGAAACACCATATATTTT. It translates to CASRVRSSSGNTIYF. The chain has TRBV2 and TRBJ1-3; D is undetermined. The CDR3 totals 15 residues. V lost 6 bases and J lost 0, with 12 bases in between. CDR1 is SNHLY and CDR2 is FYNNEI in the germline V gene.

Regarding this clone: A junction boundary mismatches the germline segment, possibly from a read error. V is TRBV13 and J is TRBJ1-3; D ambiguous. The CDR3 length is 12 residues. The germline CDR1 and CDR2 sequences are PRHDT and FYEKMQ (reference sequence). CDR3 residues: CASSSRPSGVDF. In DNA form, the CDR3 reads TGTGCCAGCAGCTCCAGGCCATCCGGGGTCGATTTT.

V and J are TRBV27 and TRBJ2-1, with TRBD2 identical over 8 bases. V lost 7 bases, J lost 11 bases, and 10 bases stayed unmatched. Germline V gives CDR1 MNHEY, CDR2 SMNVEV (reference sequence). The CDR3 sequence is 13 residues long. The CDR3 DNA follows: TGTGCCAGCAAAACCTCGGGGGGGTCAAAGCAGTTCTTC. It encodes CASKTSGGSKQFF.

The sample holds a few counts of this clone. The rearrangement links TRBV3-1 (or the pseudogene TRBV3-2) to TRBJ2-3; 7 nucleotides match TRBD2. Germline V CDR1 and CDR2: LGHDT, YNNKEL (reference sequence). This CDR3 has 13 amino acids. V lost 4 bases, J lost 5 bases, and 3 bases stayed unmatched. The CDR3 is CASSPWGGDTQYF. The CDR3 DNA is TGTGCCAGCAGCCCCTGGGGGGGAGATACGCAGTATTTT.

The CDR3 spells CASSFNSPRNQETQYF. Here the CDR3 DNA reads TGTGCCAGCAGCTTTAACTCCCCCAGGAACCAAGAGACCCAGTACTTC. The chain carries TRBV7-2 and TRBJ2-5; D not resolved. CDR1 is SGHTA and CDR2 is FQGNSA in the germline V gene. V shed 3 bases and J shed 0 bases, with 14 bases lying between them. This CDR3 is built from 16 residues.

The chain recombines TRBV11-2 with TRBJ1-2; perhaps TRBD1 as D (6 bases). V was pared by 5 bases and J by 5 bases, with 9 bases between. There are 12 residues in the CDR3. Looked up from germline, CDR1 is SGHAT and CDR2 is FQNNGV. CDR3 sequence reads: CASSKGQYGYTF. DNA of the CDR3: TGTGCCAGCAGCAAAGGACAGTATGGCTACACCTTC.

The chain uses TRBV3-1 (or the pseudogene TRBV3-2) and TRBJ2-1; the D is unclear. V dropped 0 bases and J dropped 11 bases, with 8 bases sitting between them. The length of the CDR3 is 12 residues. Germline loops: CDR1 LGHDT, CDR2 YNNKEL (reference sequence). This CDR3 reads CASSQDAEQQFF. Here the CDR3 DNA reads TGTGCCAGCAGCCAAGATGCCGAGCAGCAGTTCTTC.

This chain connects TRBV24-1 to TRBJ1-5; D call uncertain. V was trimmed by 9 bases and J by 1 base, leaving 12 bases between them. The CDR3 is 14 residues long. Looked up from germline, CDR1 is KGHDR and CDR2 is SFDVKD. For the CDR3, the DNA is TGTGCCACCTCATCGGGTAGCAGCAATCAGCCCCAGCATTTT. The encoded protein is CATSSGSSNQPQHF.

V is TRBV10-3 and J is TRBJ2-7; D gene ambiguous. V lost 11 bases and J lost 0, with 14 bases in between. CDR1 is ENHRY, CDR2 SYGVKD, per germline. CDR3 size: 13 residues. The CDR3 DNA sequence: TGTGCCTCCCCCCTAGGAAGCTCCTACGAGCAGTACTTC. Its protein is CASPLGSSYEQYF.

This chain connects TRBV2 to TRBJ2-5, with 7 bases lining up with TRBD2. The CDR3 totals 14 residues. The J segment lost 7 bases and the V segment lost 0 bases, leaving 5 bases of the junction unmatched. In germline, CDR1 is SNHLY, CDR2 FYNNEI. The CDR3 region is CASSEAGGEVTQYF. The CDR3 DNA follows: TGTGCCAGCAGTGAAGCGGGGGGGGAGGTGACCCAGTACTTC.

The rearrangement uses TRBV7-9 and TRBJ2-7; 10 bases map to TRBD1. The germline CDR1 and CDR2 sequences are SEHNR and FQNEAQ (reference sequence). The trim removed 1 base at V and 7 bases at J, leaving 10 bases unmatched. The CDR3 extends over 16 amino acids. CDR3 sequence (DNA): TGTGCCAGCAGCTTAGGGCTTGACAGGGGGCCTCAAGAGCAGTACTTC. Translating it yields CASSLGLDRGPQEQYF.

This chain connects TRBV15 to TRBJ2-3; no definite D call. Between the trimmed V and J ends, which lost 0 bases and 2 bases, there was a span of 12 bases. This CDR3 has 16 amino acids. In germline, CDR1 is LNHNV, CDR2 YYDKDF (reference sequence). CDR3 sequence (DNA): TGTGCCACCAGCAGAGATGCAAGAGCGATCACAGATACGCAGTATTTT. Translation gives CATSRDARAITDTQYF.

In its sample, this clone was seen once. The genes are TRBV18 and TRBJ2-7, with 7 bases fitting TRBD1. Per germline, CDR1 KGHSH and CDR2 LQKENI. CDR3 length: 12 residues. V was pared by 3 bases and J by 5 bases, with 1 base of the junction left unmatched. CDR3 sequence (DNA): TGTGCCAGCTCACCGGACAGGAACGAGCAGTACTTC. Its translation is CASSPDRNEQYF.

This chain uses TRBV5-4 with TRBJ2-4; D is possibly TRBD1 (6 bases). V lost 4 bases and J lost 3, with 14 bases in between. Germline loops: CDR1 SGHNT, CDR2 YYREEE (reference sequence). The CDR3 is made up of 15 amino acids. CDR3: CASSPRGAVKNIQYF. CDR3 bases: TGTGCCAGCAGCCCCAGGGGAGCGGTCAAAAACATTCAGTACTTC. Full variable domain (outside the CDR3, taken from reference TRBV5-4 and TRBJ2-4): ETGVTQSPTHLIKTRGQQVTLRCSSQSGHNTVSWYQQALGQGPQFIFQYYREEENGRGNFPPRFSGLQFPNYSSELNVNALELDDSALYLCASSPRGAVKNIQYFGAGTRLSVL.

The chain links TRBV6-4 to TRBJ2-1; D might be TRBD1 (7 bases). This CDR3 spans 15 amino acids. Trimming took off 0 bases at V and 6 bases at J, with 12 bases between the two ends. Per the germline V gene, CDR1 is MRHNA and CDR2 is SNTAGT. This CDR3 reads CASSDSRRDSNEQFF. The CDR3 DNA sequence: TGTGCCAGCAGTGACTCGAGGCGGGACAGCAATGAGCAGTTCTTC.

The V gene is TRBV3-1 (or the pseudogene TRBV3-2), the J gene TRBJ2-7; 9 bases align to TRBD1. Germline CDR1 and CDR2: LGHDT and YNNKEL (reference sequence). V was clipped by 4 bases and J by 0 bases; unmatched bases: 7. The CDR3 extends over 16 amino acids. In DNA, the CDR3 is TGTGCCAGCAGCCTCTGGGACAGGGTAAGCTCCTACGAGCAGTACTTC. Residues: CASSLWDRVSSYEQYF.

This clone was observed a single time. The chain links TRBV9 to TRBJ2-1; 8 bases map to TRBD1. V was pared by 4 bases and J by 3 bases, with 3 bases of the junction left unmatched. Germline V gene lookup returns CDR1 SGDLS and CDR2 YYNGEE. This CDR3 spans 14 amino acids. The CDR3 DNA is TGTGCCAGCAGCACAGGGACAGGCTACAATGAGCAGTTCTTC. This sequence encodes CASSTGTGYNEQFF.